This T cell receptor (beta chain) is from a study of blood T cell repertoires in COVID-19. The trim removed 5 bases at V and 4 bases at J, leaving 4 bases unmatched. The germline V gene encodes CDR1 SGHTA and CDR2 FQGNSA. CDR3 size: 13 residues. The table came from immunoSEQ multiplex PCR; TCRdb's copy has only in-frame clones and leaves some out. This table has 250,000 to 350,000 clones, 87% appearing once. Specimen: PBMCs or T cells enriched from blood (not recorded which). The rearrangement links TRBV7-2 to TRBJ2-5; 7 bases align to TRBD1. The clonotype comes from a middle-aged woman who had recovered from COVID-19. For the CDR3, the DNA is TGTGCCAGCAGCCTTAACAGGGGAGAGACCCAGTACTTC. Amino acid sequence: CASSLNRGETQYF. The full variable domain, its missing parts supplied by reference TRBV7-2 and TRBJ2-5, is GAGVSQSPSNKVTEKGKDVELRCDPISGHTALYWYRQSLGQGLEFLIYFQGNSAPDKSGLPSDRFSAERTGGSVSTLTIQRTQQEDSAVYLCASSLNRGETQYFGPGTRLLVL.